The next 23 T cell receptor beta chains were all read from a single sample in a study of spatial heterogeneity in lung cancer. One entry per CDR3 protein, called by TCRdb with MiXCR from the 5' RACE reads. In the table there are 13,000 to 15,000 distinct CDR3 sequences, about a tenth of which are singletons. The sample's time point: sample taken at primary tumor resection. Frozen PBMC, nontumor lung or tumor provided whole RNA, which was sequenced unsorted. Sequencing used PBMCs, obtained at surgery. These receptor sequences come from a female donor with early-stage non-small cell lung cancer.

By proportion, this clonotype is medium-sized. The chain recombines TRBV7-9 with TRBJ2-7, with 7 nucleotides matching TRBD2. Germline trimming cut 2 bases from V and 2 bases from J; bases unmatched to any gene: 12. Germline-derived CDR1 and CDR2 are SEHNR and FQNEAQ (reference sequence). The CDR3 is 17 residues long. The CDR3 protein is CASSLSGGGGRPYEQYF. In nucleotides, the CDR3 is TGTGCCAGCAGCTTATCAGGCGGGGGTGGAAGGCCCTACGAGCAGTACTTC.

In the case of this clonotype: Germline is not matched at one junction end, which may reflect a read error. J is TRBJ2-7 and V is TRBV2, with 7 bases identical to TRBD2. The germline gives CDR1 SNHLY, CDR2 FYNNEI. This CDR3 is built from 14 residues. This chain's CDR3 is CASRREGAGGAGWF. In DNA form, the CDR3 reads TGTGCCAGCAGAAGGGAGGGAGCCGGCGGGGCGGGCTGGTTC.

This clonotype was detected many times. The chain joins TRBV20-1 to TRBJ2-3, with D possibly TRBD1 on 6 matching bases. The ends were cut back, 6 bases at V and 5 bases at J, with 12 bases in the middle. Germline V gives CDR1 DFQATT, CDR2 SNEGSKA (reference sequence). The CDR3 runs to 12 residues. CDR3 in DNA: TGCAGTGCCCCGGTCAGGGGAGATACGCAGTATTTT. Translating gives CSAPVRGDTQYF.

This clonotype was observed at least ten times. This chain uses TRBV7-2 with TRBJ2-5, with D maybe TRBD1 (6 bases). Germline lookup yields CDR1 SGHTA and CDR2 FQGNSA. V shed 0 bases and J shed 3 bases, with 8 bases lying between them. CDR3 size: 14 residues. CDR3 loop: CASSLAGQKETQYF. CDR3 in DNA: TGTGCCAGCAGCTTAGCCGGACAGAAAGAGACCCAGTACTTC.

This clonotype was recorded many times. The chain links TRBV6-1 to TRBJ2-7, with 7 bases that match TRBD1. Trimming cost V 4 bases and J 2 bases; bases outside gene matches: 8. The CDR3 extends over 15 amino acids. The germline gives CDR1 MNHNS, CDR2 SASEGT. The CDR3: CASSGIMGTAYEQYF. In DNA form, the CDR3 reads TGTGCCAGCAGTGGTATAATGGGGACAGCCTACGAGCAGTACTTC.

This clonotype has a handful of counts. DNA of the CDR3: TGTGCCAGCAGCCCGTCATACGGGAACACTGAAGCTTTCTTT. Protein product: CASSPSYGNTEAFF. V gene TRBV3-1 combines with J gene TRBJ1-1; D uncertain. There are 14 residues in the CDR3. The germline V gene encodes CDR1 LGHDT and CDR2 YNNKEL (reference sequence). V lost 4 bases to trimming and J lost 1 base, with 10 bases between them.

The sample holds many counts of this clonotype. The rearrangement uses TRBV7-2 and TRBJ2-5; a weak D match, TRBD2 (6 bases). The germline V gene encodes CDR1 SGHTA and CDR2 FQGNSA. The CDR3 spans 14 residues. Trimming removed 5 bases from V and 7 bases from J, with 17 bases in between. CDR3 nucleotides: TGTGCCAGCAGCATAACAGCCCGGAGGGGGACCCAGTACTTC. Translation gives CASSITARRGTQYF.

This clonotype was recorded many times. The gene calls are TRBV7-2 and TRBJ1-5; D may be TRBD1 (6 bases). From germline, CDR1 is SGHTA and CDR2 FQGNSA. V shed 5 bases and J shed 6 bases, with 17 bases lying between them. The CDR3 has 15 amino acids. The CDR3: CASSLNSQGSQPQHF. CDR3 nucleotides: TGTGCCAGCAGCCTTAACTCACAGGGATCTCAGCCCCAGCATTTT. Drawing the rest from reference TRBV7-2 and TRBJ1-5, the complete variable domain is GAGVSQSPSNKVTEKGKDVELRCDPISGHTALYWYRQSLGQGLEFLIYFQGNSAPDKSGLPSDRFSAERTGGSVSTLTIQRTQQEDSAVYLCASSLNSQGSQPQHFGDGTRLSIL.

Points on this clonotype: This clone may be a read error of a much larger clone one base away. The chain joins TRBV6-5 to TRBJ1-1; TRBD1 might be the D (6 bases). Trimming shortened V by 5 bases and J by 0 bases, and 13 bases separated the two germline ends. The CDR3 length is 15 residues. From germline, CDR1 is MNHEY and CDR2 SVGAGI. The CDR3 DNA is TGTGCCAGCAGTCACGGGGGGCTGGTGAACACTGAAGCTTTCTTT. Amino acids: CASSHGGLVNTEAFF.

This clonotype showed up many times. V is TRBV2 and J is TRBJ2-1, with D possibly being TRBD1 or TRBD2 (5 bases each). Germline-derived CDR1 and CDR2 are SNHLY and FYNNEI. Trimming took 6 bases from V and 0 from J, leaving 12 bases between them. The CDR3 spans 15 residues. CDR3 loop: CASRLRGSSYNEQFF. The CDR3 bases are TGTGCCAGCAGGTTACGGGGCAGCTCCTACAATGAGCAGTTCTTC.

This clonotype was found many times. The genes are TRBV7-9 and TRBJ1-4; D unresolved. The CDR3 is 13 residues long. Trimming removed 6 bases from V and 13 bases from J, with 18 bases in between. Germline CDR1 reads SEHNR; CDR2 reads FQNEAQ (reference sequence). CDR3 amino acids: CASRSGSNVGLFF. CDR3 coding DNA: TGTGCCAGCAGATCCGGATCCAATGTGGGACTGTTTTTT. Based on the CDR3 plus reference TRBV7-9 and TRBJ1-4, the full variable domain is DTGVSQNPRHKITKRGQNVTFRCDPISEHNRLYWYRQTLGQGPEFLTYFQNEAQLEKSRLLSDRFSAERPKGSFSTLEIQRTEQGDSAMYLCASRSGSNVGLFFGSGTQLSVL.

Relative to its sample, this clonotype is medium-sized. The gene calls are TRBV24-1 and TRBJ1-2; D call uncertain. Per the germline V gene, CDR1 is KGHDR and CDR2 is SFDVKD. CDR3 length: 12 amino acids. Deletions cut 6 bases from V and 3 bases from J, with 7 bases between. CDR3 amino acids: CATSLEDYGYTF. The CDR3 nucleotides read TGTGCCACCAGTTTGGAAGACTATGGCTACACCTTC.

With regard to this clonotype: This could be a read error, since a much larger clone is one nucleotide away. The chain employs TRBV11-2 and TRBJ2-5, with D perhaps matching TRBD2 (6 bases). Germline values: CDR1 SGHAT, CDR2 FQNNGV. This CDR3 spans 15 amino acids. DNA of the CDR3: TGTGTCAGCAGCTTAAGTCCTAGCGAAGTTGAGACCCAGTACTTC. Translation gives CVSSLSPSEVETQYF.

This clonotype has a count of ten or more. The CDR3 DNA is TGTGCCAGCTCCCCGGACAGACATAGCAATCAGCCCCAGCATTTT. This encodes CASSPDRHSNQPQHF. This rearrangement joins TRBV18 to TRBJ1-5; weak D call: TRBD1 (6 bases). The CDR3 length is 15 residues. Germline CDR1 and CDR2: KGHSH and LQKENI. Trimming shortened V by 6 bases and J by 0 bases, and 12 bases separated the two germline ends.

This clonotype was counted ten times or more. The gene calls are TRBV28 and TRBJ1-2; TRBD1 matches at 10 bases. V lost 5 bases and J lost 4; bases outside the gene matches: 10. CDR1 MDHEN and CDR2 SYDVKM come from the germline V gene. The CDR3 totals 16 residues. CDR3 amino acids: CASSTIRTGGTYGYTF. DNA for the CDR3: TGTGCCAGCAGTACGATACGGACAGGGGGTACCTATGGCTACACCTTC.

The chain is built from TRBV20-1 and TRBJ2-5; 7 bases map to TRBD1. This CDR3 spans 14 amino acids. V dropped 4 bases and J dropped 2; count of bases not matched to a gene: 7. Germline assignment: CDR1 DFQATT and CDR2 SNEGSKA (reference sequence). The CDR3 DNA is TGCAGTGCTAACCGACAGGGTAAACAAGAGACCCAGTACTTC. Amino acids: CSANRQGKQETQYF.

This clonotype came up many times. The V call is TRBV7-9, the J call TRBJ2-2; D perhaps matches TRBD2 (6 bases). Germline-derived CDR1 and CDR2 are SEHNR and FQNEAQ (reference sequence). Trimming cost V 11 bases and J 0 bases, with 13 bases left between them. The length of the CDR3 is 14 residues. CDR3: CAAGLPSNTGELFF. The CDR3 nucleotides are TGTGCCGCGGGACTCCCATCGAACACCGGGGAGCTGTTTTTT.

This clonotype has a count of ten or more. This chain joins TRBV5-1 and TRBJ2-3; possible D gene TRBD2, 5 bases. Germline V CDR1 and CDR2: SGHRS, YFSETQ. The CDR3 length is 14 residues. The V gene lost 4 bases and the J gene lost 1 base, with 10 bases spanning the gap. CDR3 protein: CASSPRGGTDTQYF. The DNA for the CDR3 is TGCGCCAGCAGCCCTCGGGGAGGCACAGATACGCAGTATTTT.

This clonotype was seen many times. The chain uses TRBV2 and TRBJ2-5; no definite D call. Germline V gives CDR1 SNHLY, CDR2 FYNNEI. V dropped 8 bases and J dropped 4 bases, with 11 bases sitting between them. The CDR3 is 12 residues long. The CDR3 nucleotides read TGTGCCAGCGGGGTACGGAGAGAGACCCAGTACTTC. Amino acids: CASGVRRETQYF.

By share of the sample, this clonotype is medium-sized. The chain's CDR3 is CASSSASGGRNEQYF. Written as DNA, the CDR3 is TGTGCCAGCAGTTCCGCTAGCGGGGGGCGGAACGAGCAGTACTTC. The genes are TRBV28 and TRBJ2-7, with 11 bases identical to TRBD2. V lost 4 bases to trimming and J lost 5 bases; unmatched junction nucleotides: 7. CDR3 length: 15 residues. Germline assignment: CDR1 MDHEN and CDR2 SYDVKM.

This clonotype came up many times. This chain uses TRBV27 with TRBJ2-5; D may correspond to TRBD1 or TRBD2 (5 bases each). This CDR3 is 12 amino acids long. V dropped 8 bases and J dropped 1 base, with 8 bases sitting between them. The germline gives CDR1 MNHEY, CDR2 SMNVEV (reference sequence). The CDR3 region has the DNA TGTGCCAGCCGAGGGGTCCAAGAGACCCAGTACTTC. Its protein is CASRGVQETQYF.

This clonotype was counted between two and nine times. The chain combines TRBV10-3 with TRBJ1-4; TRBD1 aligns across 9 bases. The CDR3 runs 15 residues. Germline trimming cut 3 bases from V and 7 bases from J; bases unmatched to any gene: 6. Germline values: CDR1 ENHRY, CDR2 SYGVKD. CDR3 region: CAISDPGQGLEKLFF. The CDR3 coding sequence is TGTGCCATCAGTGACCCGGGACAGGGCCTTGAAAAACTGTTTTTT.

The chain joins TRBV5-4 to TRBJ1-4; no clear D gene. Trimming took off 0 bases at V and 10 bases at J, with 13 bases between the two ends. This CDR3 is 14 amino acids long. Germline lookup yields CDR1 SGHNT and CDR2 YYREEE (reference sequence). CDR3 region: CASSLDPSIAKLFF. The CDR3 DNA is TGTGCCAGCAGCTTGGACCCCAGTATAGCAAAACTGTTTTTT.